Listed here are 3 T cell receptor beta chains from one sample, sequenced in a study of blood T cell repertoires in COVID-19. The assay was immunoSEQ multiplex PCR, and TCRdb's table has in-frame clones only and misses some. Here the sample spans under 400,000 clones, around 90% being singletons. The sequenced material came from peripheral blood. The source is a woman in her fifties or sixties with COVID-19, enrolled during active disease.

The chain employs TRBV11-2 and TRBJ1-2; 12 bases fit TRBD1. The length of the CDR3 is 14 residues. The J segment lost 7 bases and the V segment lost 5 bases, leaving 5 bases of the junction unmatched. The germline gives CDR1 SGHAT, CDR2 FQNNGV. CDR3 sequence: CASSLGQGAIGYTF. The CDR3 region has the DNA TGTGCCAGCAGCCTGGGACAGGGGGCAATTGGCTACACCTTC.

This chain links TRBV30 with TRBJ1-2, with D perhaps TRBD1 (5 bases). Trimming took off 5 bases at V and 4 bases at J, with 11 bases between the two ends. The CDR3 has 12 residues. CDR1 GTSNPN and CDR2 SVGIG come from the germline V gene (reference sequence). This CDR3 is CAWLGDSYGYTF. The CDR3 bases are TGTGCCTGGCTAGGGGATTCCTATGGCTACACCTTC.

This chain joins TRBV10-3 and TRBJ2-7; 9 bases agree with TRBD1. The CDR3 has 15 residues. Germline assignment: CDR1 ENHRY and CDR2 SYGVKD. The V and J ends lost 6 bases and 2 bases, in that order; junction bases with no gene match: 8. The CDR3 here is CAISSGQGGPYEQYF. In DNA form, the CDR3 reads TGTGCCATCAGCTCGGGACAGGGCGGCCCCTACGAGCAGTACTTC.